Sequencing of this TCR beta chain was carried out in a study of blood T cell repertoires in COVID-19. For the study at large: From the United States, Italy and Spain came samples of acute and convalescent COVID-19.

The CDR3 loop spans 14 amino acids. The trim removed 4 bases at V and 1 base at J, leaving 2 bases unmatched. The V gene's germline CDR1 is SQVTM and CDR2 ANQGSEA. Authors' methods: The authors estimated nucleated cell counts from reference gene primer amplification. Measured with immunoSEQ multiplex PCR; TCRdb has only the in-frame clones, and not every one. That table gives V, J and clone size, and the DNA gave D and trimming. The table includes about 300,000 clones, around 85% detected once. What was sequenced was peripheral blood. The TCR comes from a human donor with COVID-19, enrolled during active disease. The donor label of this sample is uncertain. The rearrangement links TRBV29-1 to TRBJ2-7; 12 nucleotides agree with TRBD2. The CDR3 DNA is TGCAGCGTTGGAGGACTAGCGGGATCCTACGAGCAGTACTTC. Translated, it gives CSVGGLAGSYEQYF.